A selection of T cell receptor beta chains follows, all from one sample in a study of OX40 agonist ivuxolimab in advanced cancers. Method: immunoSEQ multiplex PCR; TCRdb's copy keeps in-frame clones and lacks some. The sample includes roughly 75,000 clones, 80% to 90% seen only once; the top ten take 5.5% to 8%. The sequences come from CD4+ or CD8+ T cells sorted from blood, collected in a trial of the OX40 agonist ivuxolimab. The receptor set was obtained from an adult with an advanced solid tumor such as melanoma, head and neck, liver or kidney cancer. Both conserved end residues are part of each CDR3. Fields, in order: V gene, D gene, clone size, J gene, CDR3 protein, CDR3 DNA. The D gene is left open where the match is weak. Not all rows give a size; the values are once, few, many and, for expanded clones, a class.

v_call: TRBV29-1; d_call: TRBD1; clone_size: .; j_call: TRBJ2-7; cdr3_aa: CSVVDRGHSYEQYF; cdr3_nt: TGCAGCGTGGTTGACAGGGGGCATAGCTACGAGCAGTACTTC
v_call: TRBV27; d_call: .; clone_size: .; j_call: TRBJ2-2; cdr3_aa: CASSFQNSNTGELFF; cdr3_nt: TGTGCCAGCAGTTTCCAGAATTCGAACACCGGGGAGCTGTTTTTT
v_call: TRBV30; d_call: .; clone_size: .; j_call: TRBJ1-2; cdr3_aa: CAWSVLQGYGYTF; cdr3_nt: TGTGCCTGGAGTGTATTACAGGGTTATGGCTACACCTTC
v_call: TRBV2; d_call: .; clone_size: .; j_call: TRBJ1-5; cdr3_aa: CASFKDSSGQPQHF; cdr3_nt: TGTGCCAGCTTCAAGGACAGCTCCGGGCAGCCCCAGCATTTT
v_call: TRBV6-6; d_call: TRBD1; clone_size: many; j_call: TRBJ1-1; cdr3_aa: CASRTGTDFTEAFF; cdr3_nt: TGTGCCAGCAGAACCGGGACAGACTTCACTGAAGCTTTCTTT
v_call: TRBV27; d_call: .; clone_size: .; j_call: TRBJ2-2; cdr3_aa: CASSRSGNTGELFF; cdr3_nt: TGTGCCAGCAGCCGTAGCGGGAACACCGGGGAGCTGTTTTTT
v_call: TRBV5-4; d_call: .; clone_size: .; j_call: TRBJ2-1; cdr3_aa: CASSPLFSSYNEQFF; cdr3_nt: TGTGCCAGCAGTCCGCTATTTAGCTCCTACAATGAGCAGTTCTTC
v_call: TRBV13; d_call: .; clone_size: .; j_call: TRBJ1-4; cdr3_aa: CASSLGGDALGGEKLFF; cdr3_nt: TGTGCCAGCAGCTTGGGCGGGGACGCATTAGGAGGTGAAAAACTGTTTTTT
v_call: TRBV4-2; d_call: .; clone_size: .; j_call: TRBJ1-2; cdr3_aa: CASSQDVGPGWIYGYTF; cdr3_nt: TGTGCCAGCAGCCAAGATGTCGGCCCAGGGTGGATCTATGGCTACACCTTC
v_call: TRBV18; d_call: TRBD1; clone_size: .; j_call: TRBJ2-7; cdr3_aa: CASSQRDRPPGLYEQYF; cdr3_nt: TGTGCCAGCTCACAAAGGGACAGGCCACCAGGTCTCTACGAGCAGTACTTC
v_call: TRBV5-4; d_call: .; clone_size: .; j_call: TRBJ2-3; cdr3_aa: CASTDQGGSTDTQYF; cdr3_nt: TGTGCCAGCACCGATCAGGGCGGTAGCACAGATACGCAGTATTTT
v_call: TRBV28; d_call: TRBD1; clone_size: .; j_call: TRBJ2-7; cdr3_aa: CASSYTGGAGEQYF; cdr3_nt: TGTGCCAGCAGTTATACAGGGGGCGCGGGGGAGCAGTACTTC
v_call: TRBV13; d_call: TRBD2; clone_size: .; j_call: TRBJ2-1; cdr3_aa: CASSSRLAGGPYDEQFF; cdr3_nt: TGTGCCAGCAGCTCTCGACTAGCGGGGGGGCCCTATGATGAGCAGTTCTTC
v_call: TRBV4-3; d_call: TRBD1; clone_size: once; j_call: TRBJ1-6; cdr3_aa: CASSQRLTGENSPLHF; cdr3_nt: TGCGCCAGCAGCCAACGACTCACAGGGGAAAATTCACCCCTCCACTTT
v_call: TRBV28; d_call: .; clone_size: .; j_call: TRBJ2-7; cdr3_aa: CASSLLGQGTYEQYF; cdr3_nt: TGTGCCAGCAGTTTATTGGGGCAGGGGACCTACGAGCAGTACTTC
v_call: TRBV10-3; d_call: TRBD1; clone_size: .; j_call: TRBJ2-7; cdr3_aa: CAISESQERTGRDYEQYF; cdr3_nt: TGTGCCATCAGTGAGTCCCAAGAAAGGACAGGGCGAGACTACGAGCAGTACTTC
v_call: TRBV19; d_call: TRBD1; clone_size: .; j_call: TRBJ2-7; cdr3_aa: CASSPGTETYEQYF; cdr3_nt: TGTGCCAGTAGTCCCGGGACAGAGACCTACGAGCAGTACTTC
v_call: TRBV9; d_call: .; clone_size: .; j_call: TRBJ2-7; cdr3_aa: CASSAGTRAAYEQYF; cdr3_nt: TGTGCCAGCAGCGCTGGGACTCGAGCCGCCTACGAGCAGTACTTC
v_call: TRBV2; d_call: .; clone_size: .; j_call: TRBJ1-1; cdr3_aa: CASTGTPAPEAFF; cdr3_nt: TGTGCCAGTACCGGGACACCTGCCCCTGAAGCTTTCTTT
v_call: TRBV11-2; d_call: TRBD2; clone_size: .; j_call: TRBJ2-7; cdr3_aa: CASSPIAGALGEQYF; cdr3_nt: TGTGCCAGCAGTCCGATAGCGGGAGCCCTTGGAGAGCAGTACTTC
v_call: TRBV9; d_call: .; clone_size: .; j_call: TRBJ2-2; cdr3_aa: CASSVNTGELFF; cdr3_nt: TGTGCCAGCAGCGTAAACACCGGGGAGCTGTTTTTT
v_call: TRBV4-1; d_call: TRBD1; clone_size: .; j_call: TRBJ2-7; cdr3_aa: CASSQGYGTGGLEQYF; cdr3_nt: TGCGCCAGCAGCCAGGGGTACGGGACAGGGGGCCTCGAGCAGTACTTC
v_call: TRBV7-9; d_call: .; clone_size: .; j_call: TRBJ1-1; cdr3_aa: CASSSSRIGGLVRYTEAFF; cdr3_nt: TGTGCCAGCAGCTCATCTCGGATAGGAGGGTTAGTGAGGTATACTGAAGCTTTCTTT
v_call: TRBV28; d_call: TRBD2; clone_size: once; j_call: TRBJ2-3; cdr3_aa: CASSFAGAPPDTQYF; cdr3_nt: TGTGCCAGCAGTTTTGCGGGAGCGCCTCCGGATACGCAGTATTTT
v_call: TRBV9; d_call: .; clone_size: .; j_call: TRBJ2-1; cdr3_aa: CASSVDYRLSSYNEQFF; cdr3_nt: TGTGCCAGCAGCGTAGATTACAGGCTGAGCTCCTACAATGAGCAGTTCTTC
v_call: TRBV10-3; d_call: .; clone_size: .; j_call: TRBJ1-2; cdr3_aa: CAISDLGGPSNYGYTF; cdr3_nt: TGTGCCATCAGTGATTTAGGGGGGCCTTCTAACTATGGCTACACCTTC
v_call: TRBV27; d_call: .; clone_size: few; j_call: TRBJ2-2; cdr3_aa: CASKLGGGELFF; cdr3_nt: TGTGCCAGCAAACTCGGTGGCGGGGAGCTGTTTTTT
v_call: TRBV30; d_call: .; clone_size: .; j_call: TRBJ1-4; cdr3_aa: CAWSAQVGLDEKLFF; cdr3_nt: TGTGCCTGGAGTGCTCAGGTCGGGTTAGATGAAAAACTGTTTTTT
v_call: TRBV14; d_call: TRBD2; clone_size: .; j_call: TRBJ2-5; cdr3_aa: CASSQETSGEETQYF; cdr3_nt: TGTGCCAGCAGCCAAGAGACTAGCGGGGAAGAGACCCAGTACTTC
v_call: TRBV7-9; d_call: .; clone_size: medium-sized; j_call: TRBJ2-2; cdr3_aa: CASSSGNTGELFF; cdr3_nt: TGTGCCAGCAGCTCTGGGAACACCGGGGAGCTGTTTTTT
v_call: TRBV11-2; d_call: TRBD1; clone_size: .; j_call: TRBJ1-1; cdr3_aa: CASSLLMTGRKEANTEAFF; cdr3_nt: TGTGCCAGCAGCCTTCTGATGACAGGGAGAAAGGAGGCGAACACTGAAGCTTTCTTT
v_call: TRBV4-3; d_call: TRBD1; clone_size: .; j_call: TRBJ2-7; cdr3_aa: CASSQGTGSGEQYF; cdr3_nt: TGCGCCAGCAGCCAAGGGACAGGGTCGGGGGAGCAGTACTTC
v_call: TRBV6-5; d_call: TRBD2; clone_size: .; j_call: TRBJ2-1; cdr3_aa: CASSASGGAHEQFF; cdr3_nt: TGTGCCAGCAGCGCTAGCGGGGGGGCGCATGAGCAGTTCTTC
v_call: TRBV19; d_call: .; clone_size: .; j_call: TRBJ1-5; cdr3_aa: CASKQGNQPQHF; cdr3_nt: TGTGCCAGTAAGCAGGGTAATCAGCCCCAGCATTTT
v_call: TRBV6-5; d_call: .; clone_size: .; j_call: TRBJ1-1; cdr3_aa: CASSSGNTEAFF; cdr3_nt: TGTGCCAGCAGTTCCGGGAACACTGAAGCTTTCTTT
v_call: TRBV27; d_call: TRBD2; clone_size: .; j_call: TRBJ2-1; cdr3_aa: CASSPSAGVNYNEQFF; cdr3_nt: TGTGCCAGCAGTCCCTCCGCGGGGGTAAACTACAATGAGCAGTTCTTC
v_call: TRBV4-3; d_call: .; clone_size: .; j_call: TRBJ2-7; cdr3_aa: CASSHAADGAYEQYF; cdr3_nt: TGCGCCAGCAGCCACGCTGCGGACGGAGCCTACGAGCAGTACTTC
v_call: TRBV19; d_call: TRBD1; clone_size: .; j_call: TRBJ1-2; cdr3_aa: CASTSPGTGWHGYTF; cdr3_nt: TGTGCCAGTACCAGTCCCGGGACAGGGTGGCATGGCTACACCTTC
v_call: TRBV30; d_call: .; clone_size: .; j_call: TRBJ1-2; cdr3_aa: CAWTYPGQSPNYGYTF; cdr3_nt: TGTGCCTGGACTTACCCCGGACAGAGTCCTAACTATGGCTACACCTTC
v_call: TRBV13; d_call: .; clone_size: .; j_call: TRBJ1-2; cdr3_aa: CASSLGYGYTF; cdr3_nt: TGTGCCAGCAGCTTGGGGTATGGCTACACCTTC
v_call: TRBV10-3; d_call: .; clone_size: .; j_call: TRBJ1-4; cdr3_aa: CAISPGGGTNEKLFF; cdr3_nt: TGTGCCATCAGTCCCGGGGGGGGGACTAATGAAAAACTGTTTTTT
v_call: TRBV25-1; d_call: .; clone_size: .; j_call: TRBJ2-1; cdr3_aa: CASSGTGWGQFF; cdr3_nt: TGTGCCAGCAGTGGTACAGGCTGGGGGCAGTTCTTC
v_call: TRBV29-1; d_call: TRBD2; clone_size: .; j_call: TRBJ2-5; cdr3_aa: CSVPLAVQETQYF; cdr3_nt: TGCAGCGTGCCACTAGCGGTCCAAGAGACCCAGTACTTC
v_call: TRBV11-2; d_call: .; clone_size: .; j_call: TRBJ2-7; cdr3_aa: CASSLAGGEVWEQYF; cdr3_nt: TGTGCCAGCAGCTTAGCCGGCGGGGAAGTCTGGGAGCAGTACTTC
v_call: TRBV28; d_call: .; clone_size: .; j_call: TRBJ1-5; cdr3_aa: CASSLPGWGQPQHF; cdr3_nt: TGTGCCAGCAGTTTGCCAGGGTGGGGTCAGCCCCAGCATTTT
v_call: TRBV12-5; d_call: .; clone_size: .; j_call: TRBJ1-2; cdr3_aa: CASGLELGVTF; cdr3_nt: TGTGCTAGTGGTTTGGAGTTAGGTGTCACCTTC
v_call: TRBV30; d_call: .; clone_size: once; j_call: TRBJ1-2; cdr3_aa: CAGGGPYGYTF; cdr3_nt: TGTGCTGGGGGCGGACCCTATGGCTACACCTTC
v_call: TRBV23-1; d_call: TRBD1; clone_size: .; j_call: TRBJ2-7; cdr3_aa: CASSQSQGDSSYEQYF; cdr3_nt: TGCGCCAGCAGCCAAAGCCAAGGGGACAGCTCCTACGAGCAGTACTTC